The sequence of this T cell receptor beta chain was determined in a study of blood T cell repertoires in COVID-19 (dated by TCRdb to the early 2020s). Broadly, across the study: Collaborator samples came from the United States, Italy and Spain and covered acute and convalescent phases of COVID-19. The prospective study material was composed of cDNA or gDNA derived from T cells, B-cell-depleted T cells, or PBMCs. Subjects who had been exposed to COVID-19, were actively infected with it, or had recovered from it provided the deeply sampled blood TCRbeta repertoires that made up the dataset. The repertoires were released in a freely available public database meant as a resource for research on the immune response to SARS-CoV-2. The samples were drawn from the first 160 participants of the ongoing ImmuneRACE study and from 950 to 1,500 subjects provided by 6 global collaborators. Nearly every sample came with metadata listing a de-identified subject ID, COVID-19 status, age in years and sex. Where HLA class I and class II types were available, the types were taken from metadata supplied by the sample provider, not from assay-based typing. Overall study results and their limits: The quantity of clinical and demographic metadata differed by source and by participant and was supplied without curation.

Collaborating institutions collected whole blood in K2EDTA tubes following their own protocols. Collaborator samples were shipped for TCRbeta analysis as frozen whole blood, isolated PBMCs, or DNA extracted from either sample type. TCRbeta CDR3 regions were amplified from genomic DNA using the immunoSEQ Assay, a bias-controlled multiplex PCR. In the paper's pipeline: Within the assay, amplification of reference gene primers was used to estimate how many nucleated cells each sample contained. Sequence reads were collapsed and filtered to measure the absolute abundance of every unique TCRbeta CDR3 rearrangement. For each sample, productive Simpson clonality was calculated as the square root of Simpson's diversity index across productive rearrangements. This immuneACCESS table, as held by TCRdb, lists in-frame sequences with V and J called but not all clones. Of the missing ones, under half trace to an unresolved V gene in checked studies; the others have no known cause. V, J and clone size are taken as reported in that table, and D and trimming were inferred from the DNA itself. For this sample the table gives nearly 60,000 clones, of which about 83% were detected only once. Clones ranked in the top ten supply more than 4.5% of the sample.

Turning to this clone: What this receptor recognizes is not known. No per-base quality is available; no much larger clone lies one base away.

The V and J ends are trimmed by 4 bases and 1 base, leaving 12 bases between them. The CDR3 sequence holds 14 residues, the cysteine and phenylalanine included. Only the CDR3 part of the read is kept: 42 bases, read in frame from the first base. As encoded in the germline V gene (reference sequence), CDR1 is SGHNT while CDR2 is YYREEE. The receptor was derived from a man in his forties or fifties with active COVID-19. Sequenced material: peripheral blood. The rearranged segments are TRBV5-4 and TRBJ2-7; there is no confident call for the D gene. The DNA sequence follows: TGTGCCAGCAGCGCATCGAGACTGTCCTACGAGCAGTACTTC. It is translated as CASSASRLSYEQYF.